Sequencing of this T cell receptor (beta chain) was carried out in a study of response to subunit inactivated influenza vaccine. This CDR3 is built from 18 residues. V dropped 5 bases and J dropped 4; count of bases not matched to a gene: 18. A single record per CDR3 protein comes from TCRdb applying MiXCR to the RT-PCR reads. The top ten clones hold 11% of a sample with 550,000 to 800,000 distinct CDR3 sequences, about 15% of them seen once. The chain carries TRBV12-3 or TRBV12-4 and TRBJ2-3; 7 positions match TRBD2. The TCR comes from a middle-aged man who received an inactivated influenza vaccine. Material: PBMCs from blood, obtained 11 to 12 days after vaccination. The CDR3 coding sequence is TGTGCCAGCAGTCCGAGAGCCCATACAGCGGGGTCCGCAGATACGCAGTATTTT. Encoded protein: CASSPRAHTAGSADTQYF.